This T cell receptor beta chain was obtained from a study of patients and donors after allogeneic stem cell transplantation. TCRdb reprocessed the RT-PCR reads via MiXCR and lists one record per CDR3 protein. Among approximately 160,000 distinct CDR3 sequences listed, around 28% were seen once. Per germline, CDR1 WSHSY and CDR2 SAAADI. The V gene lost 3 bases and the J gene lost 4 bases, with 7 bases spanning the gap. The CDR3 has 13 residues. This clonotype was obtained from a human donor who was either an allogeneic HSCT recipient or a stem cell or donor lymphocyte infusion donor (not recorded which). It is not recorded whose cells these are; they may come from a transplant donor. Material: blood, either unsorted or a sorted T cell fraction (not recorded which). The chain recombines TRBV10-2 with TRBJ1-5; no firm D call. The CDR3 sequence is CASSDTGNQPQHF. The CDR3 DNA is TGCGCCAGCAGTGATACGGGAAATCAGCCCCAGCATTTT.